A single sample is the source of the 23 T cell receptor beta chains below, sequenced in a study of T cell changes during pregnancy in multiple sclerosis. The repertoire was sequenced with immunoSEQ multiplex PCR; TCRdb's copy has only in-frame clones and lacks some. The sample lists 70,000 to 80,000 clones, roughly 91% seen once, with roughly 1% in the top ten. This material consisted of peripheral blood, taken in the first trimester of pregnancy. The source is a female donor with multiple sclerosis, enrolled in a pregnancy study.

The rearrangement joins TRBV7-3 to TRBJ2-1, with D tentatively TRBD1 (5 bases). V lost 3 bases, J lost 4 bases, and 19 bases lay in between. The CDR3 contains 17 residues. Germline V gives CDR1 SGHTA, CDR2 FQGTGA. The CDR3 sequence is CASSLIGSGLGYNEQFF. In DNA form, the CDR3 reads TGTGCCAGCAGCTTGATTGGTTCAGGGTTGGGGTACAATGAGCAGTTCTTC.

The rearrangement links TRBV7-2 to TRBJ1-2; tentative D call: TRBD1 (5 bases). The CDR3 covers 14 residues. V lost 4 bases and J lost 8, with 17 bases in between. Germline CDR1 is SGHTA and CDR2 is FQGNSA. CDR3 in amino acids: CASSSRQGEVGYTF. In nucleotides, the CDR3 is TGTGCCAGCAGCTCGCGACAAGGGGAGGTCGGCTACACCTTC.

The chain recombines TRBV4-3 with TRBJ2-2, with 11 nucleotides matching TRBD1. The trim removed 1 base at V and 3 bases at J, leaving 1 base unmatched. Germline V gene sequence: CDR1 LGHNA, CDR2 YSLEER. The CDR3 runs 16 residues. The CDR3 DNA reads TGCGCCAGCAGCCAAGTGGGACAGGGGGACACCGGGGAGCTGTTTTTT. Protein product: CASSQVGQGDTGELFF.

The chain carries TRBV18 and TRBJ1-1; 7 bases line up with TRBD1. J lost 0 bases, V lost 3 bases, and 7 bases had no gene match. The CDR3 runs to 16 residues. CDR1 KGHSH and CDR2 LQKENI come from the germline V gene. The CDR3 protein is CASSPNRQGLNTEAFF. CDR3 in DNA: TGTGCCAGCTCACCCAACCGACAGGGACTGAACACTGAAGCTTTCTTT.

The chain combines TRBV6-5 with TRBJ2-1; D unresolved. V was cut by 0 bases and J by 7 bases, with 7 bases left in between. Germline lookup yields CDR1 MNHEY and CDR2 SVGAGI. The length of the CDR3 is 13 residues. The CDR3 DNA sequence: TGTGCCAGCAGTTACTCCGAGGAGAATGAGCAGTTCTTC. This translates into CASSYSEENEQFF.

The chain couples TRBV7-2 to TRBJ2-1; D is unclear. The germline V gene has CDR1 SGHTA and CDR2 FQGNSA. The V gene lost 2 bases and the J gene lost 11 bases, with 10 bases spanning the gap. The CDR3 has 12 amino acids. The CDR3 is CASSLPRSQQFF. The CDR3 DNA sequence: TGTGCCAGCAGCTTACCTAGATCTCAGCAGTTCTTC.

This chain connects TRBV5-5 to TRBJ1-5; D remains ambiguous. The V end was cut by 3 bases, the J end by 9 bases, with 13 bases between. Germline V gives CDR1 SGHKS, CDR2 YYEKEE (reference sequence). The CDR3 covers 13 residues. The CDR3 loop is CASSSARDSPQHF. CDR3 sequence (DNA): TGTGCCAGCAGCTCGGCGAGGGATTCGCCCCAGCATTTT.

The chain combines TRBV10-2 with TRBJ1-1, with D possibly being TRBD1 (5 bases). The CDR3 is 14 residues long. Germline loops: CDR1 WSHSY, CDR2 SAAADI. V shed 8 bases and J shed 4 bases, with 17 bases lying between them. The chain's CDR3 is CASSSGREVTEAFF. CDR3 coding DNA: TGCGCCAGCTCATCCGGCAGGGAGGTCACTGAAGCTTTCTTT.

This clone has only one observation. The chain has TRBV16 and TRBJ1-3; D is unresolved. The CDR3 loop spans 13 amino acids. Germline-derived CDR1 and CDR2 are KGHSY and FQNENV. V was shortened by 6 bases and J by 2 bases, with 8 bases between the two germline ends. CDR3: CASSSSAGNTIYF. CDR3 coding DNA: TGTGCCAGCAGTTCTTCTGCTGGAAACACCATATATTTT.

This rearrangement joins TRBV5-8 to TRBJ1-1; D is unclear. The germline CDR1 and CDR2 sequences are SGHTS and YDEGEE. V gave up 4 bases and J gave up 0 bases, with 16 bases separating them. The CDR3 sequence is 16 residues long. The CDR3 nucleotides read TGTGCCAGCAGCCGCCGGAGAGGGCGGATGAACACTGAAGCTTTCTTT. Protein sequence: CASSRRRGRMNTEAFF.

The V gene is TRBV5-1, the J gene TRBJ2-7, with 11 bases that match TRBD1. CDR3 length equals 14 residues. Germline CDR1 SGHRS, CDR2 YFSETQ. J gave up 8 bases and V 4 bases, and 8 bases lay outside the gene matches. The CDR3 DNA follows: TGCGCCAGCAGCCCCGGGACAGGGGGTGGGAAGCAGTACTTC. As protein: CASSPGTGGGKQYF. Full variable domain (remainder filled in from reference TRBV5-1 and TRBJ2-7): KAGVTQTPRYLIKTRGQQVTLSCSPISGHRSVSWYQQTPGQGLQFLFEYFSETQRNKGNFPGRFSGRQFSNSRSEMNVSTLELGDSALYLCASSPGTGGGKQYFGPGTRLTVT.

The chain uses TRBV19 and TRBJ2-7; D perhaps matches TRBD1 (5 bases). Germline V CDR1 and CDR2: LNHDA, SQIVND (reference sequence). The V end was cut by 0 bases, the J end by 2 bases, with 5 bases between. The CDR3 contains 13 residues. Here the CDR3 DNA reads TGTGCCAGTAGTATAGACAGGGCCTACGAGCAGTACTTC. Translation gives CASSIDRAYEQYF.

This chain uses TRBV7-8 with TRBJ2-6; possible D gene TRBD1, 6 bases. Germline V lookup: CDR1 SGHVS, CDR2 FQNEAQ. Trimming pared 2 bases from V and 4 bases from J, leaving 15 bases between. The CDR3 totals 17 residues. The CDR3 sequence is CASSLTGTGSGANVLTF. CDR3 DNA: TGTGCCAGCAGCTTAACAGGGACGGGTTCCGGGGCCAACGTCCTGACTTTC.

This clone was recorded only once. This chain uses TRBV5-4 with TRBJ2-5; 9 nucleotides agree with TRBD2. The CDR3 extends over 17 amino acids. CDR1 is SGHNT, CDR2 YYREEE, per germline (reference sequence). The trim removed 2 bases at V and 4 bases at J, leaving 12 bases unmatched. The CDR3 coding sequence is TGTGCCAGCAGCTTTCAGAGAGGCGGGGGGGCCAGAGAGACCCAGTACTTC. Encoded protein: CASSFQRGGGARETQYF.

The chain couples TRBV7-8 to TRBJ2-5, with 7 bases that match TRBD1. Per the germline V gene, CDR1 is SGHVS and CDR2 is FQNEAQ. V dropped 2 bases and J dropped 5; count of bases not matched to a gene: 2. The CDR3 length is 13 residues. This CDR3 reads CASSLFRGETQYF. CDR3 coding DNA: TGTGCCAGCAGCTTATTCAGGGGGGAGACCCAGTACTTC.

The chain is built from TRBV7-6 and TRBJ1-2, with D hard to call. The CDR3 length is 14 residues. V was cut by 0 bases and J by 8 bases, with 13 bases left in between. The V gene's germline CDR1 is SGHVS and CDR2 FNYEAQ. The CDR3, as DNA: TGTGCCAGCAGCTTAGCGGGGTCAAGAGGGGGCTACACCTTC. Its protein is CASSLAGSRGGYTF. Full variable domain (missing parts from reference TRBV7-6 and TRBJ1-2): GAGVSQSPRYKVTKRGQDVALRCDPISGHVSLYWYRQALGQGPEFLTYFNYEAQQDKSGLPNDRFSAERPEGSISTLTIQRTEQRDSAMYRCASSLAGSRGGYTFGSGTRLTVV.

Note on this clone: Other DNA sequences within the sample encode an identical CDR3. The chain employs TRBV30 and TRBJ1-4; D unresolved. The germline V gene has CDR1 GTSNPN and CDR2 SVGIG (reference sequence). The length of the CDR3 is 13 residues. The V end lost 1 base, the J end lost 8 bases, and 11 bases lay between the germline ends. CDR3 residues: CAWSEGGWEKLFF. DNA for the CDR3: TGTGCCTGGAGTGAGGGAGGTTGGGAAAAACTGTTTTTT.

The chain has TRBV28 and TRBJ2-2, with 10 bases fitting TRBD1. CDR1 MDHEN and CDR2 SYDVKM come from the germline V gene. The CDR3 length is 16 residues. V was pared by 2 bases and J by 5 bases, with 5 bases of the junction left unmatched. CDR3 in amino acids: CASSLVGQGETGELFF. The CDR3 DNA sequence: TGTGCCAGCAGTTTAGTTGGACAGGGGGAAACCGGGGAGCTGTTTTTT.

The chain carries TRBV7-8 and TRBJ2-2, with 8 bases aligning to TRBD1. Germline CDR1 and CDR2: SGHVS and FQNEAQ. CDR3 size: 17 residues. Losses at the gene ends were 2 bases for V and 3 bases for J; bases not matched to a gene: 8. The CDR3: CASSLPRTGLDTGELFF. The DNA of the CDR3 is TGTGCCAGCAGCTTACCCCGGACAGGGCTGGACACCGGGGAGCTGTTTTTT.

The chain is built from TRBV11-3 and TRBJ2-1, with a weak D call TRBD2 (6 bases). This CDR3 contains 17 residues. V was trimmed by 1 base and J by 5 bases, leaving 18 bases between them. Germline V gene data show CDR1 as SGHNT and CDR2 as YENEEA. CDR3 DNA: TGTGCCAGCAGCTTAGGTCTTTGGGGCAGGAGGGACAATGAGCAGTTCTTC. This translates into CASSLGLWGRRDNEQFF.

The V gene is TRBV18, the J gene TRBJ2-2; weak D call: TRBD2 (6 bases). The germline CDR1 and CDR2 sequences are KGHSH and LQKENI. Deletions cut 3 bases from V and 6 bases from J, with 8 bases between. The CDR3 covers 13 residues. CDR3 region: CASSPGGAGELFF. The CDR3 DNA is TGTGCCAGCTCACCGGGCGGGGCCGGGGAGCTGTTTTTT.

The genes are TRBV4-2 and TRBJ2-7, with TRBD2 as a possible D gene (6 bases). Trimming stripped 4 bases from V and 3 bases from J, with 19 bases between. The V gene's germline CDR1 is LGHNA and CDR2 YNFKEQ. This CDR3 has 16 residues. The CDR3 sequence is CASSLHGSGSFYEQYF. As DNA, the CDR3 is TGTGCCAGCAGCCTTCACGGAAGCGGGTCTTTCTACGAGCAGTACTTC.

The chain recombines TRBV25-1 with TRBJ2-7; TRBD2 agrees at 16 bases. V dropped 6 bases and J dropped 10; count of bases not matched to a gene: 9. Germline values: CDR1 MGHDK, CDR2 SYGVNS. The CDR3 has 15 amino acids. CDR3 sequence reads: CASSHGTSGRVGQYF. CDR3 DNA sequence: TGTGCCAGCAGCCATGGGACTAGCGGGAGGGTGGGTCAGTACTTC.